The rows below give T cell receptor beta chains drawn from one sample of a study of shared clonotypes between healthy human individuals. Clones were sequenced by immunoSEQ multiplex PCR, and TCRdb holds only the in-frame ones, with some missing. In the table there are about 2.3 million clones, roughly 90% of which are singletons. What was sequenced was naive CD4+ T cells from PBMCs. All receptors derive from a man younger than 35 in good health. Some clones in this sample may be carry-over from other donors' samples. CDR3s include the opening cysteine and the closing phenylalanine or tryptophan. A D gene is named only where the DNA matches it firmly. Clone size is not always given. Where it is, it says once, few, many or a class for expanded clones.

>NA|TRBV28|16|TRBD1|TRBJ2-7
TGTGCCAGCAGTTTCCAATGGGGACAGGGTTTGCACGAGCAGTACTTC
CASSFQWGQGLHEQYF
>NA|TRBV18|13|TRBD1|TRBJ2-5
TGTGCCAGCTCACCAGGGACAGACGAGACCCAGTACTTC
CASSPGTDETQYF
>NA|TRBV5-1|13|TRBD1|TRBJ2-3
TGCGCCAGTTCCGACAGGGTCTCAGATACGCAGTATTTT
CASSDRVSDTQYF
>NA|TRBV7-9|14|NA|TRBJ1-1
TGTGCCAGCAGCTTAGGGGGCTCGCGGACTGAAGCTTTCTTT
CASSLGGSRTEAFF
>NA|TRBV6-5|15|NA|TRBJ2-3
TGTGCCAGCAGTTACTCGAAGATAGGGTACGGTACGCAGTATTTT
CASSYSKIGYGTQYF
>NA|TRBV7-9|16|TRBD1|TRBJ1-1
TGTGCCAGCAGCTTATACCAGACAGGGGAGAACACTGAAGCTTTCTTT
CASSLYQTGENTEAFF
>once|TRBV30|12|NA|TRBJ2-1
TGTGCCTGGAGTAGGCTTTACAATGAGCAGTTCTTC
CAWSRLYNEQFF
>NA|TRBV4-1|15|TRBD2|TRBJ2-7
TGCGCCAGCAGCCACCCGACTAGCGGGACCTACGAGCAGTACTTC
CASSHPTSGTYEQYF
>NA|TRBV5-4|13|NA|TRBJ1-1
TGTGCCAGCAGCTTGCGAGATAACAGTGAAGCTTTCTTT
CASSLRDNSEAFF
>NA|TRBV25-1|16|TRBD2|TRBJ2-5
TGTGCCAGTCAGCTAGCGGGAGGGCCTTTCCAAGAGACCCAGTACTTC
CASQLAGGPFQETQYF